Below, 6 T cell receptor beta chains from the same sample are listed, as sequenced in a study of early T cells in non-severe SARS-CoV-2 infection. TCRdb reanalysed the 5' RACE reads using MiXCR and keeps one entry per CDR3 protein. The sample records roughly 60,000 distinct CDR3 sequences, roughly 12% being singletons. The sequenced sample consisted of whole blood. All receptors derive from an adult who was a healthcare worker with PCR-confirmed SARS-CoV-2 infection or an uninfected control (not recorded which).

At least ten counts were recorded for this clonotype. The gene calls are TRBV5-6 and TRBJ1-2; possibly TRBD1 for D (5 bases). The CDR3 is made up of 17 amino acids. The V gene lost 0 bases and the J gene lost 0 bases, with 15 bases spanning the gap. CDR1 is SGHDT and CDR2 is YYEEEE in the germline V gene. The CDR3: CASSLVENRPSNYGYTF. The CDR3, as DNA: TGTGCCAGCAGCTTGGTAGAAAACAGGCCCTCTAACTATGGCTACACCTTC.

This clonotype was recorded a few times. The rearrangement links TRBV29-1 to TRBJ2-7, with 7 positions matching TRBD1. Germline CDR1 is SQVTM and CDR2 is ANQGSEA. V shed 2 bases, J shed 3 bases, and the junction held 10 bases outside the gene matches. CDR3 length: 15 amino acids. The chain's CDR3 is CSVELGDSTHYEQYF. DNA for the CDR3: TGCAGCGTTGAATTGGGGGACAGTACACACTACGAGCAGTACTTC.

For this clonotype: A clone one base away is much larger, so this may be a read error. The chain links TRBV11-2 to TRBJ2-3; D is ambiguous. CDR3 length: 14 residues. Per germline, CDR1 SGHAT and CDR2 FQNNGV. V gave up 4 bases and J gave up 5 bases, with 13 bases separating them. CDR3 protein: CASSSRVPVDTQYF. The CDR3 DNA reads as TGTGCCAGCAGCTCCCGGGTCCCGGTAGATACGCAGTATTTT.

This clonotype was found a few times. This chain links TRBV29-1 with TRBJ2-5; 8 bases align to TRBD2. The V segment lost 6 bases and the J segment 5 bases; nucleotides outside the gene matches: 17. CDR1 is SQVTM, CDR2 ANQGSEA, per germline. The CDR3 runs 16 residues. CDR3 DNA: TGCAGCGTCGCACGACAGCGGGAGACCTTAGGGGAGACCCAGTACTTC. It specifies CSVARQRETLGETQYF.

This clonotype was observed at least ten times. The rearrangement links TRBV28 to TRBJ1-1; 7 bases map to TRBD1. Per the germline V gene, CDR1 is MDHEN and CDR2 is SYDVKM. CDR3 length: 15 residues. The V gene end was trimmed by 6 bases and the J gene end by 1 base; junction bases not matched to a gene: 8. This CDR3 reads CASRSGGSWNTEAFF. The CDR3 bases are TGTGCCAGCAGATCAGGGGGATCCTGGAACACTGAAGCTTTCTTT.

This clonotype has at least ten counts. This chain joins TRBV2 and TRBJ2-1; D unclear. V was clipped by 0 bases and J by 7 bases, with 13 bases between them. In germline, CDR1 is SNHLY, CDR2 FYNNEI. The CDR3 totals 15 residues. The CDR3 DNA sequence: TGTGCCAGCAGTGAAGCGCTCCCGCTGGCGAATGAGCAGTTCTTC. Translation gives CASSEALPLANEQFF. Complete variable domain (other parts from reference TRBV2 and TRBJ2-1): EPEVTQTPSHQVTQMGQEVILRCVPISNHLYFYWYRQILGQKVEFLVSFYNNEISEKSEIFDDQFSVERPDGSNFTLKIRSTKLEDSAMYFCASSEALPLANEQFFGPGTRLTVL.